Below, 13 T cell receptor beta chains from the same sample are listed, as sequenced in a study of shared clonotypes between healthy human individuals. Produced via immunoSEQ multiplex PCR; TCRdb's table is partial and in-frame only. The sample shows about 2 million clones, roughly 96% of them seen only once. What was sequenced was naive CD4+ T cells sorted from blood. Noted subset: CD45RA+ positively selected. The receptor set was obtained from a man younger than 35 in good health.

On this clone: The same CDR3 can be traced to other DNA sequences in this sample. The V call is TRBV5-4, the J call TRBJ2-5; no reliable D call. There are 13 residues in the CDR3. Per the germline V gene, CDR1 is SGHNT and CDR2 is YYREEE (reference sequence). Trimming removed 0 bases at V and 4 bases at J, with 7 bases between. The CDR3 region is CASSLAAGETQYF. For the CDR3, the DNA is TGTGCCAGCAGCTTGGCCGCCGGAGAGACCCAGTACTTC. The whole variable domain, remainder taken from reference TRBV5-4 and TRBJ2-5, is ETGVTQSPTHLIKTRGQQVTLRCSSQSGHNTVSWYQQALGQGPQFIFQYYREEENGRGNFPPRFSGLQFPNYSSELNVNALELDDSALYLCASSLAAGETQYFGPGTRLLVL.

CDR3 DNA: TGTGCCAGCAGCGCCGGGACTAGAAGATTAAGAAGCACAGATACGCAGTATTTT. Amino acids: CASSAGTRRLRSTDTQYF. The chain links TRBV5-6 to TRBJ2-3; 8 bases match TRBD2. Trimming cost V 4 bases and J 0 bases; bases outside gene matches: 13. Germline V gives CDR1 SGHDT, CDR2 YYEEEE. The CDR3 is 18 residues long.

The chain uses TRBV7-3 and TRBJ2-1, with TRBD2 identical over 7 bases. There are 17 residues in the CDR3. The germline V gene encodes CDR1 SGHTA and CDR2 FQGTGA. With V trimmed by 2 bases and J by 1 base, 8 bases remained unmatched. CDR3 residues: CASSLGGGGKSYNEQFF. The CDR3 nucleotides read TGTGCCAGCAGCTTAGGCGGCGGGGGTAAATCCTACAATGAGCAGTTCTTC.

The genes are TRBV7-2 and TRBJ2-7, with D unresolved. The CDR3 runs 13 residues. Trimming shortened V by 5 bases and J by 6 bases, and 14 bases separated the two germline ends. Germline V gene lookup returns CDR1 SGHTA and CDR2 FQGNSA. The CDR3, as DNA: TGTGCCAGCAGCCTGGATGCGGTCCTCGAGCAGTACTTC. Protein sequence: CASSLDAVLEQYF.

CDR3 loop: CASSRLASASYEQYF. The CDR3 bases are TGTGCCAGCAGCCGGCTGGCCAGCGCATCCTACGAGCAGTACTTC. The chain carries TRBV7-2 and TRBJ2-7; D not resolved. Trimming removed 5 bases from V and 1 base from J, with 15 bases in between. CDR1 is SGHTA and CDR2 is FQGNSA in the germline V gene. The CDR3 is made up of 15 amino acids.

This clone was detected only once. The chain joins TRBV7-9 to TRBJ1-5; possible D gene TRBD1, 5 bases. The V and J ends lost 1 base and 3 bases respectively, with 10 bases between them. CDR3 length: 15 amino acids. The germline CDR1 and CDR2 sequences are SEHNR and FQNEAQ (reference sequence). Here the CDR3 reads CASSLGGAVNQPQHF. The CDR3 nucleotides are TGTGCCAGCAGCTTAGGGGGCGCGGTCAATCAGCCCCAGCATTTT.

J is TRBJ2-5 and V is TRBV7-2; TRBD2 matches at 11 bases. The CDR3 spans 18 residues. CDR1 is SGHTA, CDR2 FQGNSA, per germline. Trimming removed 5 bases from V and 4 bases from J; junction bases left unmatched: 15. The CDR3 bases are TGTGCCAGCAGCCCCGGGGCCACTAGCGGGAGAGGTGTAGAGACCCAGTACTTC. This translates into CASSPGATSGRGVETQYF.

For this clone: Other DNA sequences in this sample translate to the same CDR3. The gene calls are TRBV5-1 and TRBJ2-1; 7 nucleotides align to TRBD2. After removal of 0 bases from V and 6 bases from J, the junction contained 3 bases not matched to a gene. Germline V gene lookup returns CDR1 SGHRS and CDR2 YFSETQ. The CDR3 contains 14 residues. The CDR3 reads CASSLGGEGNEQFF. Written as DNA, the CDR3 is TGCGCCAGCAGCTTGGGCGGGGAGGGCAATGAGCAGTTCTTC.

This sequence joins TRBV5-6 and TRBJ1-5; tentative D call: TRBD1 (6 bases). The CDR3 is 14 residues long. Germline V lookup: CDR1 SGHDT, CDR2 YYEEEE. With 3 bases removed from V and 6 bases from J, the gap between germline ends came to 13 bases. The CDR3 is CASSSWTAPQPQHF. The CDR3 region has the DNA TGTGCCAGCAGCTCCTGGACAGCCCCTCAGCCCCAGCATTTT.

The CDR3 here is CACKSPDTQYF. The CDR3 bases are TGTGCCTGTAAGTCCCCAGATACGCAGTATTTT. The gene calls are TRBV30 and TRBJ2-3; D ambiguous. Trimming took 6 bases from V and 4 from J, leaving 8 bases between them. The CDR3 loop spans 11 amino acids. Germline CDR1 is GTSNPN and CDR2 is SVGIG (reference sequence).

There are a few counts of this clone. Other DNA sequences of this sample code for an identical CDR3. The chain employs TRBV6-5 and TRBJ1-2; 7 nucleotides align to TRBD1. In germline, CDR1 is MNHEY, CDR2 SVGAGI. The CDR3 spans 12 residues. V lost 5 bases, J lost 6 bases, and 3 bases stayed unmatched. CDR3 in DNA: TGTGCCAGCAGTAGAACAGGGGATGGCTACACCTTC. Translated, it gives CASSRTGDGYTF.

This chain uses TRBV30 with TRBJ1-3; no clear D. Trimming stripped 2 bases from V and 0 bases from J, with 14 bases between. From germline, CDR1 is GTSNPN and CDR2 SVGIG (reference sequence). CDR3 length: 16 amino acids. The CDR3 protein is CAWSTDSLISGNTIYF. The CDR3 DNA follows: TGTGCCTGGAGTACGGACTCCCTCATCTCTGGAAACACCATATATTTT. The complete variable domain, with remaining parts taken from reference TRBV30 and TRBJ1-3, reads SQTIHQWPATLVQPVGSPLSLECTVEGTSNPNLYWYRQAAGRGLQLLFYSVGIGQISSEVPQNLSASRPQDRQFILSSKKLLLSDSGFYLCAWSTDSLISGNTIYFGEGSWLTVV.

About this clone itself: Other DNA sequences of this sample code for an identical CDR3. The chain combines TRBV5-1 with TRBJ2-5; 8 nucleotides agree with TRBD2. CDR1 and CDR2 from the germline V gene are SGHRS and YFSETQ. The CDR3 runs 15 residues. The V segment lost 4 bases and the J segment 1 base; nucleotides outside the gene matches: 6. The CDR3 DNA follows: TGCGCCAGCAGCCTGATAGCGGGGCCCCAAGAGACCCAGTACTTC. It codes for CASSLIAGPQETQYF.